Presented here are 10 T cell receptor beta chains from one specimen sequenced in a study of CD8 T cells in ankylosing spondylitis. Notes on the study in general: Seven or eight highly homologous variants formed a TCR beta motif that appeared characteristic of ankylosing spondylitis blood.

TCRdb redid the calling of the 5' RACE reads with MiXCR, one entry per CDR3 protein. The sample holds hundreds of thousands of distinct CDR3 sequences; 12% are singletons and the top ten take just over 0.5%. These TCRs are of unknown antigen specificity. The material sequenced was blood, either unsorted or a sorted T cell fraction (not recorded which). All receptors come from a male donor with ankylosing spondylitis.

This clonotype appeared many times. In DNA, the CDR3 is TGTGCCAGCTCACCACGGGGGGGCGTAAACATTCAGTACTTC. It is translated as CASSPRGGVNIQYF. The chain is built from TRBV18 and TRBJ2-4; a possible D gene is TRBD2 (7 bases). The CDR3 is 14 residues long. Per the germline V gene, CDR1 is KGHSH and CDR2 is LQKENI. Deletions cut 1 base from V and 6 bases from J, with 10 bases between.

This clonotype was seen many times. V is TRBV5-1 and J is TRBJ1-1, with TRBD1 matching over 10 bases. The CDR3 extends over 16 amino acids. V shed 0 bases and J 4 bases; nucleotides not matched to a gene: 6. CDR1 and CDR2 from the germline V gene are SGHRS and YFSETQ. The CDR3 DNA sequence: TGCGCCAGCAGCTTGGGGGACAGGGGCGAGGGCACTGAAGCTTTCTTT. Translated: CASSLGDRGEGTEAFF.

This clonotype has only a few counts. The J gene is TRBJ1-2, the V gene TRBV5-1; D perhaps matches TRBD1 (6 bases). This CDR3 spans 16 amino acids. Germline values: CDR1 SGHRS, CDR2 YFSETQ. Trimming took 5 bases from V and 5 from J, leaving 22 bases between them. Written as DNA, the CDR3 is TGCGCCAGCAGGACTGGACAGTCGAAGCTGGTATATGGCTACACCTTC. It translates to CASRTGQSKLVYGYTF.

The gene calls are TRBV20-1 and TRBJ1-2; D not certain. The length of the CDR3 is 12 residues. Germline V lookup: CDR1 DFQATT, CDR2 SNEGSKA (reference sequence). V was pared by 5 bases and J by 1 base, with 8 bases between. In DNA, the CDR3 is TGCAGTGCTGGGGAGGTTAACTATGGCTACACCTTC. Protein: CSAGEVNYGYTF.

This clonotype was observed a few times. The chain joins TRBV5-1 to TRBJ2-7; D perhaps matches TRBD2 (6 bases). This CDR3 has 17 amino acids. CDR1 is SGHRS, CDR2 YFSETQ, per germline. Trimming shortened V by 4 bases and J by 5 bases, and 25 bases separated the two germline ends. The CDR3 is CASSLKPGTLSSHEQYF. The CDR3 DNA follows: TGCGCCAGCAGCCTCAAACCTGGGACTCTGAGTTCCCACGAGCAGTACTTC.

The CDR3 region is CASSYSSSSSYNEQFF. DNA of the CDR3: TGTGCCAGCAGTTACTCGTCTTCGAGCTCCTACAATGAGCAGTTCTTC. The chain joins TRBV6-5 to TRBJ2-1; D is undetermined. Germline-derived CDR1 and CDR2 are MNHEY and SVGAGI. The CDR3 sequence is 16 residues long. The V end lost 0 bases, the J end lost 0 bases, and 9 bases lay between the germline ends.

This clonotype was detected a few times. The V and J genes are TRBV5-1 and TRBJ2-7; D is perhaps TRBD2 (7 bases). The germline V gene has CDR1 SGHRS and CDR2 YFSETQ. The V end lost 3 bases, the J end lost 2 bases, and 15 bases lay between the germline ends. The CDR3 extends over 15 amino acids. CDR3 nucleotides: TGCGCCAGCAGCTCCCCCCGGGGGGCCACCTACGAGCAGTACTTC. It codes for CASSSPRGATYEQYF. The entire variable domain, with the rest obtained from reference TRBV5-1 and TRBJ2-7, is as follows: KAGVTQTPRYLIKTRGQQVTLSCSPISGHRSVSWYQQTPGQGLQFLFEYFSETQRNKGNFPGRFSGRQFSNSRSEMNVSTLELGDSALYLCASSSPRGATYEQYFGPGTRLTVT.

The rearrangement uses TRBV3-1 and TRBJ2-1; 11 bases fit TRBD2. The CDR3 totals 14 residues. With V trimmed by 2 bases and J by 9 bases, 3 bases remained unmatched. Germline V gives CDR1 LGHDT, CDR2 YNNKEL (reference sequence). In DNA, the CDR3 is TGTGCCAGCAGCCAATTAGCGGGGGGGGGTGAGCAGTTCTTC. Amino acids: CASSQLAGGGEQFF.

This clonotype has just a few counts. The chain has TRBV28 and TRBJ1-1, with D unclear. This CDR3 has 13 amino acids. Germline V lookup: CDR1 MDHEN, CDR2 SYDVKM. The germline V and J ends were trimmed by 4 bases and 3 bases, with 9 bases remaining between them. The CDR3 loop reads CASSSSEYTEAFF. The CDR3 bases are TGTGCCAGCAGTTCCTCAGAGTACACTGAAGCTTTCTTT. The entire variable domain, with the rest obtained from reference TRBV28 and TRBJ1-1, is as follows: DVKVTQSSRYLVKRTGEKVFLECVQDMDHENMFWYRQDPGLGLRLIYFSYDVKMKEKGDIPEGYSVSREKKERFSLILESASTNQTSMYLCASSSSEYTEAFFGQGTRLTVV.

At least ten counts were recorded for this clonotype. V gene TRBV4-2 combines with J gene TRBJ2-7; 9 bases fit TRBD1. V dropped 3 bases and J dropped 6; count of bases not matched to a gene: 9. Germline-derived CDR1 and CDR2 are LGHNA and YNFKEQ. This CDR3 has 15 residues. DNA of the CDR3: TGTGCCAGCAGCCAGGCCGGGACAGGGTTCTCCGAGCAGTACTTC. Its protein product is CASSQAGTGFSEQYF.